The T cell receptor beta chain under discussion was sequenced for a study of spatial heterogeneity in lung cancer. Across the study: In tumor regions, TCR transcript counts tracked strongly with a T cell module score from matched bulk RNA-seq. The study's findings and limits: Counts of ubiquitous and regional expanded TCRs tracked ubiquitous and regional nonsynonymous mutations, respectively. How many expanded intratumoral alpha and beta TCRs were present tracked the tumor mutation count, which was a count of nonsynonymous mutations.

Per the germline V gene, CDR1 is MNHNS and CDR2 is SASEGT. This CDR3 is 15 amino acids long. Deletions cut 7 bases from V and 10 bases from J, with 20 bases between. One entry per CDR3 protein, called by TCRdb with MiXCR from the 5' RACE reads. The table lists fewer than 20,000 distinct CDR3 sequences, roughly 5.7% of them singletons. Time point meaning: sample taken at primary tumor resection. Within the sample, this clonotype is medium-sized. Its target is unknown. Sequencing was performed on lung tumor tissue, taken at surgery. The chain links TRBV6-1 to TRBJ1-6; D uncertain. This receptor was identified in a female donor with early-stage non-small cell lung cancer. The CDR3 region is CASTSSPDGRSPLHF. DNA for the CDR3: TGTGCCAGCACCTCTTCCCCGGACGGGAGGTCACCCCTCCACTTT.